A single sample is the source of the 3 T cell receptor beta chains below, sequenced in a study of siplizumab effects on memory and regulatory T cells. The data were produced by immunoSEQ multiplex PCR, yet TCRdb's version contains in-frame clones alone and is incomplete. In the table there are approximately 100,000 clones, 91% of which are singletons. Sequenced input: CD4+ T cells sorted from blood. The source of these receptors is a human donor in good health. Some clones in this sample may be carry-over from other donors' samples.

The gene calls are TRBV7-9 and TRBJ2-2; perhaps D is TRBD1 or TRBD2 (5 bases each). The CDR3 spans 16 residues. V was shortened by 3 bases and J by 4 bases, with 15 bases between the two germline ends. CDR1 is SEHNR and CDR2 is FQNEAQ in the germline V gene (reference sequence). The CDR3 protein is CASSFGAAGTTGELFF. The CDR3 DNA follows: TGTGCCAGCAGCTTCGGCGCAGCCGGGACCACCGGGGAGCTGTTTTTT.

This chain uses TRBV5-1 with TRBJ2-7, with 8 bases lining up with TRBD1. The V segment lost 2 bases and the J segment 3 bases; nucleotides outside the gene matches: 7. CDR1 and CDR2 from the germline V gene are SGHRS and YFSETQ. The CDR3 covers 15 residues. Here the CDR3 reads CASSFSGTGYYEQYF. For the CDR3, the DNA is TGCGCCAGCAGCTTTTCCGGGACAGGCTACTACGAGCAGTACTTC.

V is TRBV25-1 and J is TRBJ2-1; TRBD1 agrees at 9 bases. In germline, CDR1 is MGHDK, CDR2 SYGVNS. CDR3 length: 15 residues. After removal of 6 bases from V and 6 bases from J, the junction contained 9 bases not matched to a gene. This CDR3 reads CASSTGTGPFNEQFF. The CDR3 nucleotides read TGTGCCAGCAGCACCGGGACAGGGCCCTTCAATGAGCAGTTCTTC. Looking up the rest from reference TRBV25-1 and TRBJ2-1 gives the full variable domain: EADIYQTPRYLVIGTGKKITLECSQTMGHDKMYWYQQDPGMELHLIHYSYGVNSTEKGDLSSESTVSRIRTEHFPLTLESARPSHTSQYLCASSTGTGPFNEQFFGPGTRLTVL.